These 19 T cell receptor beta chains originate from one sample sequenced in a study of blood T cell repertoires in COVID-19. The data were produced by immunoSEQ multiplex PCR, yet TCRdb's version contains in-frame clones alone and is incomplete. The repertoire has a few hundred thousand clones, more than 85% of them found once; the top ten carry 2.5% to 3.5%. Sample: PBMCs or T cells enriched from blood (not recorded which). Every receptor here comes from a woman under 40 who had recovered from COVID-19.

This chain joins TRBV4-2 and TRBJ1-1, with D unclear. V was pared by 2 bases and J by 7 bases, with 17 bases between. The CDR3 covers 15 residues. Germline V gene sequence: CDR1 LGHNA, CDR2 YNFKEQ. The CDR3 DNA is TGTGCCAGCAGCCAACCCCCCCCCAACCTAGATGAAGCTTTCTTT. Amino acids: CASSQPPPNLDEAFF.

The V call is TRBV9, the J call TRBJ2-7, with 8 bases matching TRBD1. Germline V lookup: CDR1 SGDLS, CDR2 YYNGEE. CDR3 length: 14 residues. V lost 3 bases, J lost 1 base, and 3 bases stayed unmatched. The CDR3 reads CASSEGQASYEQYF. As DNA, the CDR3 is TGTGCCAGCAGCGAGGGACAGGCTTCCTACGAGCAGTACTTC.

This clone was picked up one time. V gene TRBV4-1 combines with J gene TRBJ1-2; TRBD1 matches 9 bases. V lost 1 base, J lost 7 bases, and 10 bases stayed unmatched. The CDR3 spans 16 residues. Germline V lookup: CDR1 MGHRA, CDR2 YSYEKL. The CDR3 is CASSQAVQDRGGGYTF. The CDR3 DNA sequence: TGCGCCAGCAGCCAAGCAGTTCAGGACAGGGGAGGTGGCTACACCTTC.

The CDR3 loop reads CASSRGGRVTEAFF. The CDR3 nucleotides read TGTGCCAGCAGTAGGGGTGGCAGGGTCACTGAAGCTTTCTTT. The V and J genes are TRBV2 and TRBJ1-1; the D gene is possibly TRBD1 (5 bases). The CDR3 is 14 residues long. Germline assignment: CDR1 SNHLY and CDR2 FYNNEI. The V end was cut by 5 bases, the J end by 4 bases, with 14 bases between. Complete variable domain (other parts from reference TRBV2 and TRBJ1-1): EPEVTQTPSHQVTQMGQEVILRCVPISNHLYFYWYRQILGQKVEFLVSFYNNEISEKSEIFDDQFSVERPDGSNFTLKIRSTKLEDSAMYFCASSRGGRVTEAFFGQGTRLTVV.

V and J are TRBV4-2 and TRBJ1-3, with TRBD1 matching 8 bases. V shed 0 bases, J shed 6 bases, and the junction held 7 bases outside the gene matches. Germline V lookup: CDR1 LGHNA, CDR2 YNFKEQ. The CDR3 sequence is 16 residues long. The CDR3 reads CASSQEVGQVTNTIYF. For the CDR3, the DNA is TGTGCCAGCAGCCAAGAGGTGGGACAGGTTACAAACACCATATATTTT.

The chain is built from TRBV28 and TRBJ1-5, with a tentative D call TRBD1 (5 bases). The CDR3 loop spans 15 amino acids. V lost 3 bases to trimming and J lost 7 bases, with 16 bases between them. Germline CDR1 is MDHEN and CDR2 is SYDVKM. The CDR3 sequence: CASSFLRGVRQPQHF. As DNA, the CDR3 is TGTGCCAGCAGTTTCCTCCGGGGGGTGCGACAGCCCCAGCATTTT.

This chain connects TRBV28 to TRBJ2-3, with a tentative D call TRBD2 (6 bases). The CDR3 totals 16 residues. Trimming stripped 7 bases from V and 2 bases from J, with 19 bases between. Germline CDR1 reads MDHEN; CDR2 reads SYDVKM. Written as DNA, the CDR3 is TGTGCCAGCACTAACACCGGGACTTCTAACACAGATACGCAGTATTTT. It is translated as CASTNTGTSNTDTQYF.

V is TRBV30 and J is TRBJ2-2; 7 bases are shared with TRBD1. V gave up 3 bases and J gave up 1 base; unmatched junction bases: 5. Germline V gene sequence: CDR1 GTSNPN, CDR2 SVGIG (reference sequence). The CDR3 length is 15 residues. Here the CDR3 reads CAWRRDRVNTGELFF. The CDR3 DNA is TGTGCCTGGAGACGCGACAGGGTGAACACCGGGGAGCTGTTTTTT. Based on the CDR3 plus reference TRBV30 and TRBJ2-2, the full variable domain is SQTIHQWPATLVQPVGSPLSLECTVEGTSNPNLYWYRQAAGRGLQLLFYSVGIGQISSEVPQNLSASRPQDRQFILSSKKLLLSDSGFYLCAWRRDRVNTGELFFGEGSRLTVL.

This clone has a single count. The V and J genes are TRBV24-1 and TRBJ2-1, with 7 nucleotides matching TRBD1. The ends lost 7 bases at V and 6 bases at J; junction bases unmatched: 8. This CDR3 is built from 14 residues. The germline gives CDR1 KGHDR, CDR2 SFDVKD. The CDR3 nucleotides are TGTGCCACCAGAGGGGGCCCAAGAAGCAATGAGCAGTTCTTC. Translated, it gives CATRGGPRSNEQFF.

The V and J genes are TRBV11-3 and TRBJ2-3; perhaps TRBD1 as D (6 bases). Germline CDR1 and CDR2: SGHNT and YENEEA. CDR3 size: 13 residues. The ends were cut back, 5 bases at V and 5 bases at J, with 11 bases in the middle. DNA for the CDR3: TGTGCCAGCAGCCAGGGGCGGCTAGATACGCAGTATTTT. Translated, it gives CASSQGRLDTQYF.

The chain uses TRBV7-9 and TRBJ1-1; no clear D. Germline assignment: CDR1 SEHNR and CDR2 FQNEAQ (reference sequence). The V end was cut by 4 bases, the J end by 5 bases, with 14 bases between. This CDR3 is 14 amino acids long. Here the CDR3 reads CASSSPGESTEAFF. The CDR3 DNA is TGTGCCAGCAGCTCCCCCGGGGAGTCAACTGAAGCTTTCTTT.

The rearrangement joins TRBV3-1 (or the pseudogene TRBV3-2) to TRBJ2-7; 11 bases are shared with TRBD2. Germline loops: CDR1 LGHDT, CDR2 YNNKEL (reference sequence). V was clipped by 4 bases and J by 7 bases; unmatched bases: 3. This CDR3 is 13 amino acids long. The CDR3 DNA reads as TGTGCCAGCAGCCTGACTAGCGGGACAGAGCAGTACTTC. It translates to CASSLTSGTEQYF.

The chain combines TRBV4-2 with TRBJ1-1; tentatively, D is TRBD1 (5 bases). This CDR3 has 14 residues. V gave up 2 bases and J gave up 1 base, with 8 bases separating them. CDR1 is LGHNA, CDR2 YNFKEQ, per germline. The CDR3 nucleotides read TGTGCCAGCAGCCAACCTACAGGGAACACTGAAGCTTTCTTT. It translates to CASSQPTGNTEAFF.

As to this clone: Distinct nucleotide sequences in the sample also encode this CDR3. The rearrangement uses TRBV12-5 and TRBJ1-5, with TRBD1 as a possible D gene (5 bases). Deletions cut 1 base from V and 1 base from J, with 8 bases between. Germline V gene sequence: CDR1 LGHNT, CDR2 FRNRAP. This CDR3 has 15 residues. The CDR3 is CASGLGDSSNQPQHF. In DNA form, the CDR3 reads TGTGCTAGTGGTTTGGGAGACAGCAGCAATCAGCCCCAGCATTTT.

This chain uses TRBV18 with TRBJ2-1, with 9 bases lining up with TRBD1. Germline lookup yields CDR1 KGHSH and CDR2 LQKENI. CDR3 length: 16 amino acids. Trimming took 3 bases from V and 5 from J; bases not matched to a gene: 8. The CDR3 DNA follows: TGTGCCAGCTCACCTCCGGGACAGGGTGGCAACAATGAGCAGTTCTTC. It specifies CASSPPGQGGNNEQFF.

The chain is built from TRBV28 and TRBJ2-7; 9 nucleotides line up with TRBD1. The CDR3 runs to 15 residues. The V gene end was trimmed by 5 bases and the J gene end by 7 bases; junction bases not matched to a gene: 12. Germline assignment: CDR1 MDHEN and CDR2 SYDVKM. CDR3 DNA sequence: TGTGCCAGCAGTCCCTGGGGACAGGGAAACTGGGAGCAGTACTTC. Amino acids: CASSPWGQGNWEQYF.

V is TRBV28 and J is TRBJ1-3; D unresolved. CDR1 MDHEN and CDR2 SYDVKM come from the germline V gene. V lost 10 bases and J 2 bases, leaving 21 bases between the germline ends. CDR3 length equals 16 residues. CDR3 protein: CATAVGTVRTGNTIYF. The CDR3 nucleotides read TGTGCCACCGCCGTTGGTACGGTTAGAACTGGAAACACCATATATTTT.

The V call is TRBV7-2, the J call TRBJ1-6; D is undetermined. The germline V gene encodes CDR1 SGHTA and CDR2 FQGNSA. This CDR3 has 14 amino acids. V was cut by 6 bases and J by 1 base, with 7 bases left in between. The CDR3 here is CASSPQSYNSPLHF. CDR3 DNA: TGTGCCAGCAGTCCGCAGTCCTATAATTCACCCCTCCACTTT.

The rearrangement joins TRBV5-4 to TRBJ1-2; D is perhaps TRBD1 (5 bases). This CDR3 has 15 amino acids. Trimming removed 1 base at V and 4 bases at J, with 14 bases between. CDR1 and CDR2 (germline): SGHNT, YYREEE (reference sequence). The CDR3 spells CASSLRVGDGYGYTF. CDR3 in DNA: TGTGCCAGCAGCTTGAGGGTAGGGGATGGCTATGGCTACACCTTC.